The present entry profiles one TCR beta chain with its context. The target antigen is unknown. This sample was included in a study of T cell responses to AZD1222 COVID-19 vaccine. Findings and limits, study-wide: Reportedly, close to half of spike-specific TCRs are directed against unmutated variant regions.

V shed 2 bases, J shed 6 bases, and the junction held 10 bases outside the gene matches. The CDR3 extends over 17 amino acids. Germline values: CDR1 SGHRS, CDR2 YFSETQ. Pooling was applied to second doses at about 4 or about 12 weeks. The repertoire was sequenced with immunoSEQ multiplex PCR; TCRdb's copy has only in-frame clones and lacks some. This sample yields some 150,000 clones, of which approximately 90% are seen a single time; about 4.3% belongs to the top ten. The receptor comes from an adult who received the AZD1222 COVID-19 vaccine. The chain is built from TRBV5-1 and TRBJ2-2; 10 bases agree with TRBD1. This sample comprised peripheral blood, obtained 28 days after the second AZD1222 dose. CDR3 amino acids: CASSFPRDRGRSGELFF. For the CDR3, the DNA is TGCGCCAGCAGCTTCCCGCGGGACAGGGGACGGTCCGGGGAGCTGTTTTTT.